These T cell receptor beta chains were read from a single sample in a study of blood T cell repertoires in COVID-19. Data came from immunoSEQ multiplex PCR; TCRdb stores just in-frame clones and leaves some out. Among fewer than 500,000 clones listed, 81% were seen once. Source material: peripheral blood. These receptors were obtained from a human donor with acute or convalescent COVID-19. The donor label of this sample is uncertain. The CDR3 runs from the conserved cysteine through the conserved F or W. A D gene is named only where the DNA matches it firmly. Size values are once, few and many counts, or a class for expanded clones, and some rows have none.

D gene: TRBD1; J gene: TRBJ1-1; CDR3 length: 15; clone size: -; V gene: TRBV6-6; CDR3 protein: CASSYSRTQGAEAFF; CDR3 DNA: TGTGCCAGCAGTTACTCCAGGACACAGGGGGCTGAAGCTTTCTTT
D gene: -; J gene: TRBJ1-2; CDR3 length: 13; clone size: few; V gene: TRBV3-1/TRBV3-2; CDR3 protein: CASSQEPLYGYTF; CDR3 DNA: TGTGCCAGCAGCCAGGAGCCCCTCTATGGCTACACCTTC
D gene: -; J gene: TRBJ1-2; CDR3 length: 16; clone size: -; V gene: TRBV11-2; CDR3 protein: CASRPPNAIRGYGYTF; CDR3 DNA: TGTGCCAGCAGACCCCCCAACGCCATTCGGGGCTATGGCTACACCTTC
D gene: TRBD2; J gene: TRBJ2-3; CDR3 length: 18; clone size: -; V gene: TRBV12-5; CDR3 protein: CASGSGRLAGTATDTQYF; CDR3 DNA: TGTGCTAGTGGTTCGGGGAGACTAGCGGGAACGGCCACAGATACGCAGTATTTT
D gene: TRBD1; J gene: TRBJ1-1; CDR3 length: 15; clone size: -; V gene: TRBV30; CDR3 protein: CAWSAGHKGATEAFF; CDR3 DNA: TGTGCCTGGAGTGCCGGCCATAAGGGGGCGACTGAAGCTTTCTTT
D gene: TRBD2; J gene: TRBJ2-1; CDR3 length: 15; clone size: -; V gene: TRBV2; CDR3 protein: CASRHGGGVYNEQFF; CDR3 DNA: TGTGCCAGCAGGCACGGGGGGGGTGTGTACAATGAGCAGTTCTTC
D gene: TRBD2; J gene: TRBJ2-1; CDR3 length: 16; clone size: -; V gene: TRBV7-7; CDR3 protein: CASSRTGTSGSDEQFF; CDR3 DNA: TGTGCCAGCAGCCGGACCGGGACTAGCGGGAGTGATGAGCAGTTCTTC
D gene: -; J gene: TRBJ2-3; CDR3 length: 15; clone size: -; V gene: TRBV3-1/TRBV3-2; CDR3 protein: CASSRSGSSTDTQYF; CDR3 DNA: TGTGCCAGCAGCCGCAGCGGGTCTAGCACAGATACGCAGTATTTT
D gene: -; J gene: TRBJ1-1; CDR3 length: 19; clone size: few; V gene: TRBV7-9; CDR3 protein: CASSGAPLRMGAIGAEAFF; CDR3 DNA: TGTGCCAGCAGCGGTGCCCCTCTTCGGATGGGGGCCATCGGAGCTGAAGCTTTCTTT
D gene: TRBD2; J gene: TRBJ2-1; CDR3 length: 17; clone size: -; V gene: TRBV2; CDR3 protein: CASSEGGLGRKYNEQFF; CDR3 DNA: TGTGCCAGCAGTGAAGGGGGACTAGGCCGAAAATACAATGAGCAGTTCTTC